This entry lists 17 T cell receptor beta chains sequenced from one sample in a study of T cell responses to AZD1222 COVID-19 vaccine. TCRdb's copy holds only in-frame clones and misses some; the assay was immunoSEQ multiplex PCR. The repertoire holds 95,000 to 150,000 clones, with approximately 88% as singletons. The material was peripheral blood, obtained on day 0 of AZD1222 vaccination. These receptors all stem from an adult in good health.

The V call is TRBV5-8, the J call TRBJ2-5; perhaps D is TRBD1 or TRBD2 (6 bases each). The CDR3 loop spans 14 amino acids. Germline V CDR1 and CDR2: SGHTS, YDEGEE. V lost 2 bases to trimming and J lost 0 bases, with 8 bases between them. CDR3 region: CASSFGGHQETQYF. CDR3 in DNA: TGTGCCAGCAGCTTTGGGGGGCACCAAGAGACCCAGTACTTC.

The chain couples TRBV3-1 (or the pseudogene TRBV3-2) to TRBJ1-4; D not certain. V shed 6 bases and J shed 7 bases, with 15 bases lying between them. The CDR3 length is 14 residues. Germline V CDR1 and CDR2: LGHDT, YNNKEL (reference sequence). CDR3 in amino acids: CASRRRAAGEKLFF. DNA of the CDR3: TGTGCCAGCAGACGCAGAGCCGCCGGTGAAAAACTGTTTTTT.

This clone came up a few times. This rearrangement joins TRBV28 to TRBJ1-1, with unresolved D. The CDR3 totals 9 residues. Per germline, CDR1 MDHEN and CDR2 SYDVKM. Trimming took off 6 bases at V and 8 bases at J, with 4 bases between the two ends. CDR3 sequence reads: CASSSEAFF. Written as DNA, the CDR3 is TGTGCCAGCAGCAGCGAAGCTTTCTTT. Full variable domain (missing parts from reference TRBV28 and TRBJ1-1): DVKVTQSSRYLVKRTGEKVFLECVQDMDHENMFWYRQDPGLGLRLIYFSYDVKMKEKGDIPEGYSVSREKKERFSLILESASTNQTSMYLCASSSEAFFGQGTRLTVV.

This clone occurred a few times. The V call is TRBV29-1, the J call TRBJ1-2; 7 bases match TRBD1. The germline V gene encodes CDR1 SQVTM and CDR2 ANQGSEA. CDR3 length: 14 residues. V lost 4 bases and J lost 4; bases outside the gene matches: 9. CDR3 region: CSVADRDAVYGYTF. DNA of the CDR3: TGCAGCGTTGCCGACAGGGACGCAGTCTATGGCTACACCTTC.

Comments on this clone: At one boundary the junction diverges from the germline segment, which might be a read error. V and J are TRBV3-1 (or the pseudogene TRBV3-2) and TRBJ1-2, with a weak D call TRBD1 (5 bases). The CDR3 consists of 11 residues. CDR1 is LGHDT and CDR2 is YNNKEL in the germline V gene (reference sequence). This CDR3 reads CASSLRGEGAF. The CDR3 DNA is TGTGCCAGCAGCCTCAGAGGGGAAGGGGCCTTC.

The V gene is TRBV7-3, the J gene TRBJ1-2; 8 bases agree with TRBD1. This CDR3 spans 13 amino acids. V shed 3 bases and J 8 bases; nucleotides not matched to a gene: 5. CDR1 and CDR2 (germline): SGHTA, FQGTGA. The CDR3 region is CASSFETGDGYTF. The CDR3 DNA is TGTGCCAGCAGCTTTGAGACAGGGGACGGCTACACCTTC.

V is TRBV7-9 and J is TRBJ1-6, with TRBD1 matching 7 bases. CDR1 SEHNR and CDR2 FQNEAQ come from the germline V gene (reference sequence). The CDR3 runs 14 residues. V lost 5 bases, J lost 8 bases, and 6 bases stayed unmatched. CDR3 nucleotides: TGTGCCAGCAGCGAGCAGGGGGTTGATTCACCCCTCCACTTT. Protein product: CASSEQGVDSPLHF.

V and J are TRBV7-6 and TRBJ2-1, with D possibly TRBD1 on 5 matching bases. Deletions cut 5 bases from V and 8 bases from J, with 16 bases between. The CDR3 contains 14 residues. Germline loops: CDR1 SGHVS, CDR2 FNYEAQ. The CDR3 loop reads CASSPPRGSDEQFF. The CDR3 nucleotides read TGTGCCAGCAGCCCCCCAAGGGGAAGCGATGAGCAGTTCTTC.

This clone has just a few counts. The gene calls are TRBV4-1 and TRBJ1-2; D unclear. In germline, CDR1 is MGHRA, CDR2 YSYEKL. CDR3 size: 15 residues. Between the trimmed V and J ends, which lost 3 bases and 4 bases, there was a span of 15 bases. The CDR3 DNA reads TGCGCCAGCAGCCAGCCCCGGCGCGGGGTCTATGGCTACACCTTC. It encodes CASSQPRRGVYGYTF.

The V gene is TRBV16, the J gene TRBJ1-1; D is undetermined. Germline V lookup: CDR1 KGHSY, CDR2 FQNENV. The CDR3 extends over 15 amino acids. The V end lost 4 bases, the J end lost 4 bases, and 16 bases lay between the germline ends. In DNA, the CDR3 is TGTGCCAGCAGCCCCAAAGTGGGAGAGAGCACTGAAGCTTTCTTT. This encodes CASSPKVGESTEAFF.

The J gene is TRBJ1-2, the V gene TRBV19, with D hard to call. CDR3 length: 15 amino acids. Germline CDR1 LNHDA, CDR2 SQIVND (reference sequence). With 0 bases removed from V and 0 bases from J, the gap between germline ends came to 8 bases. DNA for the CDR3: TGTGCCAGTAGTATAGATCGTAACTCTAACTATGGCTACACCTTC. Its translation: CASSIDRNSNYGYTF.

The rearrangement joins TRBV11-2 to TRBJ2-7; tentative D call: TRBD1 (8 bases). The V end was cut by 4 bases, the J end by 2 bases, with 12 bases between. Germline-derived CDR1 and CDR2 are SGHAT and FQNNGV. The CDR3 has 14 residues. The CDR3 DNA follows: TGTGCCAGCAGCTCACAGGGGGGGCCCTACGAGCAGTACTTC. Amino acid sequence: CASSSQGGPYEQYF.

The chain carries TRBV5-1 and TRBJ2-5, with D hard to call. CDR1 is SGHRS, CDR2 YFSETQ, per germline. CDR3 length equals 18 residues. V was clipped by 1 base and J by 2 bases, with 21 bases between them. The CDR3 loop is CASSLSFLGIGEQETQYF. The CDR3 nucleotides are TGCGCCAGCAGCTTGTCTTTCTTGGGGATTGGGGAACAAGAGACCCAGTACTTC.

This clone was counted once. This rearrangement joins TRBV6-5 to TRBJ2-3; 9 nucleotides line up with TRBD2. Germline values: CDR1 MNHEY, CDR2 SVGAGI. Unmatched junction bases numbered 8, after V lost 0 bases and J lost 7 bases. The CDR3 length is 16 residues. This CDR3 reads CASSYSGGGAINTQYF. The CDR3 region has the DNA TGTGCCAGCAGTTACTCTGGCGGGGGGGCCATTAATACGCAGTATTTT.

As regards this clone: The junction does not match germline at one end; this may be a read error. The DNA of the CDR3 is TGTGCCAGCAGTCAAGCCCTTTCTAGCGGGGGGCCCATCGGGGAGCTGTTTTTT. Residues: CASSQALSSGGPIGELFF. This chain uses TRBV3-1 (or the pseudogene TRBV3-2) with TRBJ2-2, with 11 bases that match TRBD2. The CDR3 loop spans 18 amino acids. Germline-derived CDR1 and CDR2 are LGHDT and YNNKEL (reference sequence).

The rearrangement links TRBV18 to TRBJ1-5, with D possibly TRBD1 on 6 matching bases. Germline V CDR1 and CDR2: KGHSH, LQKENI. V dropped 2 bases and J dropped 3 bases, with 11 bases sitting between them. The length of the CDR3 is 15 residues. This CDR3 reads CASSPDGTPNQPQHF. The CDR3 DNA reads as TGTGCCAGCTCACCAGACGGGACACCCAATCAGCCCCAGCATTTT.

V usage is TRBV12-3 or TRBV12-4 and J usage is TRBJ1-2, with D unresolved. The CDR3 is made up of 12 amino acids. V was cut by 3 bases and J by 4 bases, with 6 bases left in between. The DNA for the CDR3 is TGTGCCAGCAGTTTGAGGGTCTATGGCTACACCTTC. This codes for CASSLRVYGYTF.